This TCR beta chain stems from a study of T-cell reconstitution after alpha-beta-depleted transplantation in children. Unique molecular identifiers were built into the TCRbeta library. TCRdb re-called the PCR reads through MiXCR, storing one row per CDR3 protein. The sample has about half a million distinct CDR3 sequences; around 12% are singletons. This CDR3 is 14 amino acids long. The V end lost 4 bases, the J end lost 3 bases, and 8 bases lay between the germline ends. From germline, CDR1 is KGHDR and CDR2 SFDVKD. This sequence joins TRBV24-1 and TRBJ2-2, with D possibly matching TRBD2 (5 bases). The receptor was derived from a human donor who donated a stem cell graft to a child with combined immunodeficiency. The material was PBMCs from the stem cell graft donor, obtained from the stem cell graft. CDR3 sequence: CATSEGAHTGELFF. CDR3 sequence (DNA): TGTGCCACCAGTGAGGGAGCGCACACCGGGGAGCTGTTTTTT.